This TCR beta chain was captured by sequencing in a study of early T cells in non-severe SARS-CoV-2 infection. This clonotype was recorded many times. TCRdb itself ran the 5' RACE reads through MiXCR, one entry per CDR3 protein. In the table there are about 29,000 distinct CDR3 sequences, about 6.1% of which are singletons. The source of this sequence is an adult who was a healthcare worker with PCR-confirmed SARS-CoV-2 infection or an uninfected control (not recorded which). Sequencing input: whole blood.

The CDR3 region is CASRSGQSTDTQYF. CDR3 sequence (DNA): TGTGCCAGCAGGTCAGGACAGAGCACAGATACGCAGTATTTT. V usage is TRBV12-3 or TRBV12-4 and J usage is TRBJ2-3, with a weak D call TRBD1 (6 bases). V gave up 6 bases and J gave up 0 bases, with 10 bases separating them. The CDR3 has 14 amino acids.